This T cell receptor beta chain was obtained from a study of blood T cell repertoires in COVID-19. Germline assignment: CDR1 SGHDN and CDR2 FVKESK. The CDR3 loop spans 16 amino acids. Trimming shortened V by 0 bases and J by 7 bases, and 16 bases separated the two germline ends. Sequenced by immunoSEQ multiplex PCR; TCRdb stores in-frame clones only, minus some. The table lists roughly 160,000 clones, less than 85% of them singletons, with less than 3% in the top ten. The sequence came from an elderly woman with acute or convalescent COVID-19. Sample: peripheral blood. V and J are TRBV14 and TRBJ2-1; D ambiguous. Here the CDR3 reads CASSQDLGLGTNEQFF. The DNA of the CDR3 is TGTGCCAGCAGCCAAGATCTTGGGCTGGGCACTAATGAGCAGTTCTTC.